A selection of T cell receptor beta chains follows, all from one sample in a study of cytomegalovirus exposure and HLA in healthy donors. Data came from immunoSEQ multiplex PCR; TCRdb stores just in-frame clones and leaves some out. The sample shows approximately 39,000 clones, over 60% of them seen only once. Sequenced material: PBMCs. The receptors were gathered from a man aged 25-40 years in good health and CMV-seronegative. The CDR3 runs from the conserved cysteine through the conserved F or W. A D gene is named only where the DNA matches it firmly. The size entry is marked missing in some rows and otherwise reads once, few, many or a size class.

-	-	TRBV14	TRBJ2-3	TGTGCCAGCAGCCAAGCACAGTACACAGATACGCAGTATTTT	CASSQAQYTDTQYF
-	-	TRBV7-2	TRBJ2-3	TGTGCCAGCAGCATGGTGGTGGGCCCAAGAACAGATACGCAGTATTTT	CASSMVVGPRTDTQYF
TRBD2	-	TRBV6-5	TRBJ2-7	TGTGCCAGCAGCGGACTAGCGGGAGTGGTCGAGCAGTACTTC	CASSGLAGVVEQYF
-	-	TRBV28	TRBJ1-1	TGTGCCAGCAGTTTGTGGGGGGGGTCCACTGAAGCTTTCTTT	CASSLWGGSTEAFF
-	-	TRBV7-9	TRBJ2-7	TGTGCCAGCAGCGCTCCCCACAGTCCCTACGAGCAGTACTTC	CASSAPHSPYEQYF
-	once	TRBV5-1	TRBJ1-1	TGCGCCAGCAGCTTGGTGGAGGGGATTGAAGCTTTCTTT	CASSLVEGIEAFF
-	once	TRBV27	TRBJ1-1	TGTGCCAGCAGTTTACGGGGGAACACTGAAGCTTTCTTT	CASSLRGNTEAFF
-	-	TRBV28	TRBJ1-4	TGTGCCAGCAGTTTTGAGGGTACTAATGAAAAACTGTTTTTT	CASSFEGTNEKLFF
-	few	TRBV6-5	TRBJ1-1	TGTGCCAGCAGCCCACGACAGTCCTACACTGAAGCTTTCTTT	CASSPRQSYTEAFF
TRBD2	medium-sized	TRBV6-4	TRBJ2-3	TGTGCCAGCAGTGACAGCGGGGGGGCAGATACGCAGTATTTT	CASSDSGGADTQYF
-	-	TRBV7-9	TRBJ2-7	TGTGCCAGCAGCTTAGCAGGGGATGGCGAGCAGTACTTC	CASSLAGDGEQYF
-	-	TRBV6-6	TRBJ1-2	TGTGCCAGCAGCCACGGGGTAAACTATGGCTACACCTTC	CASSHGVNYGYTF
-	-	TRBV5-8	TRBJ2-5	TGTGCCAGCAGCAGGGCCCGACAGAGAATAGGAGAGACCCAGTACTTC	CASSRARQRIGETQYF
TRBD1	-	TRBV14	TRBJ2-7	TGTGCCAGCAGCCAGGACAGGGTGCAGGCGTACGAGCAGTACTTC	CASSQDRVQAYEQYF
TRBD1	-	TRBV6-1	TRBJ2-1	TGTGCCAGCAGTGCCCGGACAGGGAGGAACAATGAGCAGTTCTTC	CASSARTGRNNEQFF
-	few	TRBV6-5	TRBJ2-1	TGTGCCAGCAGTTACTCGAACGTTCCTACCTACAATGAGCAGTTCTTC	CASSYSNVPTYNEQFF